These 5 T cell receptor beta chains were all obtained from the same sample, sequenced in a study of blood T cell repertoires in COVID-19. Only in-frame clones appear in the TCRdb table, and some are missing; sequencing was by immunoSEQ multiplex PCR. Of a few hundred thousand clones in the sample, around nine tenths were seen once. Material: peripheral blood. The receptors were gathered from a human donor in a cohort sampled during active COVID-19.

The V gene is TRBV7-6, the J gene TRBJ2-2; 8 nucleotides align to TRBD2. Germline trimming cut 5 bases from V and 6 bases from J; bases unmatched to any gene: 11. Germline V CDR1 and CDR2: SGHVS, FNYEAQ. The length of the CDR3 is 16 residues. The CDR3 spells CASSPDGREGSGELFF. The CDR3 DNA follows: TGTGCCAGCAGCCCGGATGGACGGGAGGGCTCCGGGGAGCTGTTTTTT.

This sequence joins TRBV28 and TRBJ1-4, with TRBD1 identical over 7 bases. Germline loops: CDR1 MDHEN, CDR2 SYDVKM. V trimming: 7 bases; J trimming: 8 bases; junction bases outside the gene matches: 7. The CDR3 totals 13 residues. CDR3 coding DNA: TGTGCCAGCAACAGGGACAGAGGAGAAAAACTGTTTTTT. Translation gives CASNRDRGEKLFF.

The V and J genes are TRBV29-1 and TRBJ1-2; 9 bases line up with TRBD1. Per germline, CDR1 SQVTM and CDR2 ANQGSEA. The CDR3 covers 12 residues. Trimming took 4 bases from V and 6 from J; bases not matched to a gene: 3. CDR3 sequence reads: CSVGDRADGYTF. CDR3 nucleotides: TGCAGCGTTGGGGACAGGGCCGATGGCTACACCTTC.

The V gene is TRBV20-1, the J gene TRBJ2-5; 7 nucleotides agree with TRBD2. Per the germline V gene, CDR1 is DFQATT and CDR2 is SNEGSKA (reference sequence). The V and J ends lost 3 bases and 2 bases, in that order; junction bases with no gene match: 18. The CDR3 spans 18 residues. The CDR3 DNA follows: TGCAGTGCTAGTAATTTTTTAGTTGGCGGGAGTCGGCAAGAGACCCAGTACTTC. It encodes CSASNFLVGGSRQETQYF.

This clone was counted a single time. The gene calls are TRBV30 and TRBJ1-4; D gene unclear. The length of the CDR3 is 13 residues. Germline lookup yields CDR1 GTSNPN and CDR2 SVGIG (reference sequence). V was trimmed by 5 bases and J by 4 bases, leaving 11 bases between them. The DNA of the CDR3 is TGTGCCTGGTCGGGGAGCGTTAATGAAAAACTGTTTTTT. This codes for CAWSGSVNEKLFF.